These 8 T cell receptor beta chains share one sample of origin, sequenced in a study of blood T cells in healthy people across ages. Alongside a J-beta primer mix, a sample-barcoded 5' primer served in a second PCR lasting roughly 6 to 11 cycles. TCRdb itself ran the 5' RACE reads through MiXCR, one entry per CDR3 protein. The data contain 1.4 million to 1.5 million distinct CDR3 sequences, roughly 40% of them singletons. Sequencing input: blood. These receptors were collected from a woman in her late teens or twenties in good health.

The table lists this clonotype with a few counts. The chain combines TRBV5-1 with TRBJ2-2, with D tentatively TRBD1 (6 bases). The CDR3 sequence is 14 residues long. Germline lookup yields CDR1 SGHRS and CDR2 YFSETQ. Trimming cost V 5 bases and J 0 bases, with 8 bases left between them. DNA for the CDR3: TGCGCCAGCAGTGGACAGTCGAACACCGGGGAGCTGTTTTTT. Protein: CASSGQSNTGELFF.

As to this clonotype: At one boundary the junction diverges from the germline segment, which might be a read error. The chain joins TRBV9 to TRBJ2-1, with 7 bases identical to TRBD2. The J call may not be correct, given that the DNA end is closer to TRBJ2-7. Germline assignment: CDR1 SGDLS and CDR2 YYNGEE. The CDR3 runs 15 residues. CDR3 sequence: CASSVVTGGYNEQYF. As DNA, the CDR3 is TGTGCCAGTAGCGTAGTGACGGGAGGATACAATGAGCAGTACTTC.

The gene calls are TRBV25-1 and TRBJ1-2; D uncertain. The CDR3 length is 12 residues. CDR1 MGHDK and CDR2 SYGVNS come from the germline V gene. Trimming stripped 3 bases from V and 7 bases from J, with 9 bases between. CDR3 nucleotide sequence: TGTGCCAGCAGTGAGGGTTCCCTTGGCTACACCTTC. Protein: CASSEGSLGYTF.

This rearrangement joins TRBV2 to TRBJ2-7; TRBD2 matches 9 bases. Trimming at V came to 11 bases and at J to 3 bases, leaving 2 bases not matched to a gene. The CDR3 runs 11 residues. CDR1 SNHLY and CDR2 FYNNEI come from the germline V gene. The CDR3 bases are TGTGCCTTGCGGGGGGGCTACGAGCAGTACTTC. Translating gives CALRGGYEQYF. Based on the CDR3 plus reference TRBV2 and TRBJ2-7, the full variable domain is EPEVTQTPSHQVTQMGQEVILRCVPISNHLYFYWYRQILGQKVEFLVSFYNNEISEKSEIFDDQFSVERPDGSNFTLKIRSTKLEDSAMYFCALRGGYEQYFGPGTRLTVT.

This clonotype was observed many times. At one end the junction does not follow the germline gene, possibly because of a read error. V and J are TRBV29-1 and TRBJ2-1; 9 nucleotides agree with TRBD2. This CDR3 has 13 residues. The germline V gene has CDR1 SQVTM and CDR2 ANQGSEA. CDR3 nucleotides: TGCAGCATTGAAGGGACTAGCCTCTATGAGCAGTTCTTC. This encodes CSIEGTSLYEQFF.

The rearrangement links TRBV3-1 to TRBJ2-1; perhaps TRBD2 as D (6 bases). V dropped 6 bases and J dropped 7 bases, with 10 bases sitting between them. This CDR3 has 12 amino acids. CDR1 is LGHDT, CDR2 YNNKEL, per germline (reference sequence). CDR3 protein: CASSGGRNEQFF. The CDR3 DNA is TGTGCCAGCAGTGGGGGGAGGAATGAGCAGTTCTTC.

This clonotype was seen more than once but under ten times. J is TRBJ2-5 and V is TRBV2; D may be TRBD1 or TRBD2 (5 bases each). The germline V gene encodes CDR1 SNHLY and CDR2 FYNNEI. V was clipped by 5 bases and J by 9 bases, with 13 bases between them. This CDR3 contains 12 residues. CDR3 DNA sequence: TGTGCCAGCAGTCTGGCCCTGGGGGCCCAGTACTTC. Encoded protein: CASSLALGAQYF.

Note on this clonotype: This could be a read error, since a much larger clone is one nucleotide away. This chain uses TRBV13 with TRBJ2-7; 7 nucleotides line up with TRBD2. The CDR3 loop spans 12 amino acids. V shed 5 bases, J shed 5 bases, and the junction held 3 bases outside the gene matches. CDR1 PRHDT and CDR2 FYEKMQ come from the germline V gene (reference sequence). The CDR3 DNA reads TGTGCCAGCAGCCACGGGGGGAACGAGCAGTACTTC. Protein sequence: CASSHGGNEQYF.